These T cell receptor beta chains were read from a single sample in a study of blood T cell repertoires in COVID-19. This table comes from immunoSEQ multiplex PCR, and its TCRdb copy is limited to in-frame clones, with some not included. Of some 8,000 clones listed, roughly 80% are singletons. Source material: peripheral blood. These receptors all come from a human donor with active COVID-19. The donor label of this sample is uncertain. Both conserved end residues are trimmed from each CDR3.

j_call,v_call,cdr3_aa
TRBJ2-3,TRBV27,ASSSTSEDTQY
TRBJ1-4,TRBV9,ASSPKASNEKLF
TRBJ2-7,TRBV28,ASSFRSASGRPGEQY
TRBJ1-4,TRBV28,ASSLGLFNEKLF
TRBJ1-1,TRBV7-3,ASSPRGQGPTEAF
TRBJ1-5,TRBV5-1,ASSLAPGGDQPQH
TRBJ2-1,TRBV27,ASSLHSSYNEQF
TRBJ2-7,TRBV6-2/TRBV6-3,ASSYWLAETYEQY
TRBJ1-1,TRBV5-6,ASSPVGGDTEAF
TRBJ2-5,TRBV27,ASLGAGRGQETQY
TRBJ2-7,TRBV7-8,ASTTQTSGSYEQY
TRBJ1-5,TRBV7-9,ASSPGGGPQH
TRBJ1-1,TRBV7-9,ASSFKVVRDTEAF
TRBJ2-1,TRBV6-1,ASSEATGDYNEQF